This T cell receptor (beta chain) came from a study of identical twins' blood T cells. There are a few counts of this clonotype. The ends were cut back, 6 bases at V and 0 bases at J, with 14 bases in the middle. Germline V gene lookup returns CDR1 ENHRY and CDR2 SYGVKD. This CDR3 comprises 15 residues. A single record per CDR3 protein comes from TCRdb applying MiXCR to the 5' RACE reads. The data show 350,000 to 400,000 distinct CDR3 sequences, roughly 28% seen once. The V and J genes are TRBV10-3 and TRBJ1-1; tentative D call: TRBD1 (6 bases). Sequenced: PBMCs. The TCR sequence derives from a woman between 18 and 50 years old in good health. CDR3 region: CAIRRTVEMNTEAFF. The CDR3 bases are TGTGCCATCAGGAGGACAGTGGAAATGAACACTGAAGCTTTCTTT.